Below are 10 T cell receptor beta chains sequenced from a single sample in a study of T-cell reconstitution after alpha-beta-depleted transplantation in children. Construction of the TCRbeta library involved unique molecular identifiers. TCRdb itself ran the PCR reads through MiXCR, one entry per CDR3 protein. The sample consists of around 360,000 distinct CDR3 sequences, around 10% of them appearing once. This specimen was PBMCs from the stem cell graft donor, taken from the stem cell graft. Receptor source: a human donor who donated a stem cell graft to a child with acute lymphoblastic leukemia.

Only a few counts were recorded for this clonotype. The chain joins TRBV12-3 or TRBV12-4 to TRBJ1-4; 7 bases line up with TRBD1. CDR3 length: 14 residues. Trimming removed 6 bases from V and 5 bases from J; junction bases left unmatched: 6. This chain's CDR3 is CASRTGTVNEKLFF. In DNA, the CDR3 is TGTGCCAGCAGAACCGGGACAGTCAATGAAAAACTGTTTTTT.

The chain carries TRBV5-1 and TRBJ2-3; TRBD2 is a possible D gene (6 bases). Germline V gene data show CDR1 as SGHRS and CDR2 as YFSETQ. CDR3 length: 14 residues. V was cut by 4 bases and J by 0 bases, with 9 bases left in between. The CDR3 loop reads CASSTTRSTDTQYF. In nucleotides, the CDR3 is TGCGCCAGCAGCACGACTAGGAGCACAGATACGCAGTATTTT.

This clonotype has just a few counts. The J gene is TRBJ1-5, the V gene TRBV12-3 or TRBV12-4; the D gene is possibly TRBD1 (5 bases). The CDR3 spans 13 residues. V lost 5 bases and J 6 bases, leaving 11 bases between the germline ends. CDR3 coding DNA: TGTGCCAGCAGTCCCACGGGGGGTCAGCCCCAGCATTTT. Encoded protein: CASSPTGGQPQHF.

This clonotype was seen ten or more times. The chain joins TRBV12-3 or TRBV12-4 to TRBJ2-1, with 10 bases matching TRBD2. The CDR3 covers 13 residues. The J segment lost 6 bases and the V segment lost 6 bases, leaving 2 bases of the junction unmatched. CDR3 protein: CASRVAGGNEQFF. The CDR3 DNA follows: TGTGCCAGCAGGGTAGCGGGAGGCAATGAGCAGTTCTTC.

This clonotype turned up a few times. This sequence joins TRBV10-1 and TRBJ2-7, with D unresolved. The germline V and J ends were trimmed by 3 bases and 6 bases, with 15 bases remaining between them. CDR1 and CDR2 (germline): WNHNN, SYGVQD (reference sequence). This CDR3 spans 14 amino acids. The CDR3 DNA is TGCGCCAGCAGTGAATGGCCTATCTCTGCCGAGCAGTACTTC. It is translated as CASSEWPISAEQYF.

The sample holds many counts of this clonotype. This chain links TRBV27 with TRBJ1-1; D possibly corresponds to TRBD1 (5 bases). This CDR3 comprises 20 residues. The V and J ends lost 3 bases and 1 base respectively, with 27 bases between them. The germline V gene has CDR1 MNHEY and CDR2 SMNVEV (reference sequence). The CDR3 region has the DNA TGTGCCAGCAGTTTTGGGTCGGGGGTGCCATTAGGTTTAGGGAACACTGAAGCTTTCTTT. Residues: CASSFGSGVPLGLGNTEAFF.

The chain carries TRBV7-9 and TRBJ1-6; 9 bases are a match to TRBD1. Germline V CDR1 and CDR2: SEHNR, FQNEAQ (reference sequence). The V and J ends lost 6 bases and 10 bases, in that order; junction bases with no gene match: 4. The CDR3 covers 13 residues. CDR3 in amino acids: CASRDRGGSPLHF. The CDR3 bases are TGTGCCAGCAGGGACAGGGGTGGATCACCCCTCCACTTT. The full variable domain, with the rest looked up from reference TRBV7-9 and TRBJ1-6, is DTGVSQNPRHKITKRGQNVTFRCDPISEHNRLYWYRQTLGQGPEFLTYFQNEAQLEKSRLLSDRFSAERPKGSFSTLEIQRTEQGDSAMYLCASRDRGGSPLHFGNGTRLTVT.

The rearrangement joins TRBV5-1 to TRBJ2-2; TRBD2 aligns across 10 bases. Trimming removed 4 bases from V and 8 bases from J; junction bases left unmatched: 11. The CDR3 is made up of 16 amino acids. CDR1 is SGHRS and CDR2 is YFSETQ in the germline V gene. CDR3 in DNA: TGCGCCAGCAGCGACGGGCTAGCGGGAGTTGGTGGGGAGCTGTTTTTT. It encodes CASSDGLAGVGGELFF.

This chain connects TRBV5-6 to TRBJ1-4; maybe TRBD1 (6 bases). Trimming took off 0 bases at V and 4 bases at J, with 13 bases between the two ends. The CDR3 covers 16 residues. CDR1 SGHDT and CDR2 YYEEEE come from the germline V gene. In nucleotides, the CDR3 is TGTGCCAGCAGCTTGGCGTGGACAGACCTTAATGAAAAACTGTTTTTT. Its translation: CASSLAWTDLNEKLFF.

This clonotype was observed a few times. The chain combines TRBV5-1 with TRBJ1-4; TRBD1 might be the D (5 bases). Between the trimmed V and J ends, which lost 4 bases and 8 bases, there was a span of 15 bases. Germline-derived CDR1 and CDR2 are SGHRS and YFSETQ. This CDR3 has 14 amino acids. CDR3 region: CASSGRGEGEKLFF. CDR3 nucleotides: TGCGCCAGCAGCGGTAGGGGTGAGGGCGAAAAACTGTTTTTT.